Below, 9 T cell receptor beta chains from the same sample are listed, as sequenced in a study of T cell repertoires in cytomegalovirus infection (dated by TCRdb to about 2019). The sequencer was an Illumina HiSeq 1500. TCRdb ran its own pipeline on the public reads, namely fastp trimming at Q25 and MiXCR clone calling, and kept in-frame beta chains. Each CDR3 protein gets just one entry, which takes the most common genes and DNA from the rows behind it. The sample records approximately 400,000 distinct CDR3 sequences, approximately 30% of which are singletons. About an eighth of the sample is taken by the ten largest. Sequencing used PBMCs. The receptor set was obtained from a human donor in good health (CMV status not recorded). Some clones in this sample may be carry-over from other donors' samples.

Details on this clonotype: One base away lies a much larger clone, so this may be a sequencing read error. The chain links TRBV7-2 to TRBJ2-2; TRBD2 agrees at 7 bases. The germline gives CDR1 SGHTA, CDR2 FQGNSA. The J segment lost 5 bases and the V segment lost 2 bases, leaving 11 bases of the junction unmatched. The CDR3 sequence is 17 residues long. The CDR3 sequence is CASSLNTGLRTTGELFF. DNA for the CDR3: TGTGCCAGCAGCTTAAACACGGGACTACGAACGACCGGGGAGCTGTTTTTT.

The gene calls are TRBV15 and TRBJ2-3, with 9 bases lining up with TRBD2. V trimming: 8 bases; J trimming: 3 bases; junction bases outside the gene matches: 12. Germline assignment: CDR1 LNHNV and CDR2 YYDKDF (reference sequence). The CDR3 runs 16 residues. The CDR3 DNA reads as TGTGCCACCTCTATGAGGGGCGGGGGGGCGACAGATACGCAGTATTTT. Translation: CATSMRGGGATDTQYF.

This clonotype was seen at least ten times. V gene TRBV7-8 combines with J gene TRBJ1-2, with D unresolved. Per germline, CDR1 SGHVS and CDR2 FQNEAQ. CDR3 length: 14 amino acids. Trimming took off 4 bases at V and 6 bases at J, with 15 bases between the two ends. CDR3 sequence (DNA): TGTGCCAGCAGCTCGACAAGGGTGGTAGATGGCTACACCTTC. It codes for CASSSTRVVDGYTF.

Comments on this clonotype: A junction end diverges from the germline sequence, so it may reflect a read error. This chain links TRBV7-2 with TRBJ1-6; D gene unclear. The CDR3 has 15 residues. CDR1 SGHTA and CDR2 FQGNSA come from the germline V gene. CDR3 DNA: TGTGCCAGCAGCCCCCAACCGAAGGGCCGGTCACCCCGCCACTTT. Encoded protein: CASSPQPKGRSPRHF.

The rearrangement joins TRBV7-2 to TRBJ2-3; perhaps D is TRBD1 or TRBD2 (5 bases each). The CDR3 is 16 residues long. Germline CDR1 reads SGHTA; CDR2 reads FQGNSA. With 4 bases removed from V and 2 bases from J, the gap between germline ends came to 16 bases. Here the CDR3 DNA reads TGTGCCAGCAGCTGGAACCAAGGGACCAACACAGATACGCAGTATTTT. It codes for CASSWNQGTNTDTQYF.

This chain connects TRBV20-1 to TRBJ1-5, with TRBD1 as a possible D gene (5 bases). V dropped 6 bases and J dropped 4 bases, with 16 bases sitting between them. In germline, CDR1 is DFQATT, CDR2 SNEGSKA (reference sequence). This CDR3 contains 14 residues. CDR3 in amino acids: CSARRGRLNQPQHF. CDR3 DNA sequence: TGCAGTGCAAGGCGGGGACGGCTAAATCAGCCCCAGCATTTT.

This clonotype was found a few times. The chain carries TRBV11-2 and TRBJ2-1; D may be TRBD2 (5 bases). The V gene's germline CDR1 is SGHAT and CDR2 FQNNGV. This CDR3 has 15 residues. V gave up 1 base and J gave up 3 bases, with 10 bases separating them. The CDR3 DNA sequence: TGTGCCAGCAGCTTAGGGGAGAGGAACTACAATGAGCAGTTCTTC. It codes for CASSLGERNYNEQFF.

V usage is TRBV6-2 or TRBV6-3 and J usage is TRBJ1-1; D unclear. Looked up from germline, CDR1 is MNHEY and CDR2 is SVGEGT. CDR3 length equals 13 residues. Trimming stripped 8 bases from V and 1 base from J, with 11 bases between. This CDR3 reads CASRGIGNTEAFF. The CDR3 DNA reads TGTGCCAGCCGAGGAATCGGGAACACTGAAGCTTTCTTT.

This sequence joins TRBV7-9 and TRBJ1-5; D remains ambiguous. V lost 3 bases and J lost 9, with 12 bases in between. Germline V gene lookup returns CDR1 SEHNR and CDR2 FQNEAQ (reference sequence). CDR3 length: 13 amino acids. CDR3 bases: TGTGCCAGCAGCTTGGAGGGTATGAGGCCCCAGCATTTT. This sequence encodes CASSLEGMRPQHF.